This TCR beta chain was found in a study of blood T cell repertoires in COVID-19. In the study overall: Whether acute or convalescent, the COVID-19 samples came from the United States, Italy and Spain. From T cells, B-cell-depleted T cells, or PBMCs came the material, which was cDNA or gDNA.

Original handling: Estimates of nucleated cell counts were drawn from the amplification of reference gene primers. TCRdb keeps only in-frame clones here, not all; method: immunoSEQ multiplex PCR. V, J and clone size were drawn from that table, and D and trimming were deduced from the DNA. Altogether a few hundred thousand clones are present, around 84% being singletons, with the ten largest covering more than 2.5%. The V gene lost 7 bases and the J gene lost 4 bases, with 14 bases spanning the gap. CDR1 SGHRS and CDR2 YFSETQ come from the germline V gene. The length of the CDR3 is 13 residues. The source of this sequence is a man aged 55-75 years with acute or convalescent COVID-19. V is TRBV5-1 and J is TRBJ1-2; D might be TRBD1 (6 bases). The sample taken for sequencing was peripheral blood. CDR3 residues: CASSVVGGYGYTF. In nucleotides, the CDR3 is TGCGCCAGCTCCGTTGTAGGGGGCTATGGCTACACCTTC.